Following are 27 T cell receptor beta chains from one sample sequenced in a study of OX40 agonist ivuxolimab in advanced cancers. Generated by immunoSEQ multiplex PCR, the TCRdb table keeps only in-frame clones and is missing some. The table records around 80,000 clones, approximately 95% of them present only once. The specimen was CD4+ or CD8+ T cells sorted from blood, collected in a trial of the OX40 agonist ivuxolimab. All receptors derive from an adult with an advanced solid tumor such as melanoma, head and neck, liver or kidney cancer.

This chain connects TRBV11-1 to TRBJ2-1, with 10 bases matching TRBD2. CDR3 length: 16 residues. V was pared by 0 bases and J by 4 bases, with 3 bases of the junction left unmatched. From germline, CDR1 is SGHAT and CDR2 FQDESV (reference sequence). In nucleotides, the CDR3 is TGTGCCAGCAGCTTAGCTGGGACTAGCGCGTACAATGAGCAGTTCTTC. It specifies CASSLAGTSAYNEQFF.

The chain couples TRBV6-7 to TRBJ1-5, with 7 bases fitting TRBD1. TRBV6-7 is an ORF for which the function is uncertain. CDR3 size: 14 residues. The V and J ends lost 5 bases and 4 bases, in that order; junction bases with no gene match: 5. In DNA form, the CDR3 reads TGTGCCAGCAGTACGACAGGGTGGAATCAGCCCCAGCATTTT. Its translation is CASSTTGWNQPQHF.

This sequence joins TRBV7-9 and TRBJ2-5; D gene unclear. Trimming stripped 1 base from V and 2 bases from J, with 5 bases between. This CDR3 is 13 amino acids long. Germline loops: CDR1 SEHNR, CDR2 FQNEAQ (reference sequence). CDR3 residues: CASSLVSQETQYF. Written as DNA, the CDR3 is TGTGCCAGCAGCTTAGTCAGTCAAGAGACCCAGTACTTC. The complete variable domain, with remaining parts taken from reference TRBV7-9 and TRBJ2-5, reads DTGVSQNPRHKITKRGQNVTFRCDPISEHNRLYWYRQTLGQGPEFLTYFQNEAQLEKSRLLSDRFSAERPKGSFSTLEIQRTEQGDSAMYLCASSLVSQETQYFGPGTRLLVL.

This chain uses TRBV19 with TRBJ1-3; TRBD1 aligns across 7 bases. The CDR3 contains 16 residues. Germline lookup yields CDR1 LNHDA and CDR2 SQIVND (reference sequence). V gave up 9 bases and J gave up 0 bases; unmatched junction bases: 11. The CDR3 is CASRAGTVVSGNTIYF. The CDR3 DNA follows: TGTGCCAGCCGAGCCGGGACAGTTGTCTCTGGAAACACCATATATTTT.

V usage is TRBV27 and J usage is TRBJ1-1; a weak D match, TRBD1 (5 bases). Germline V gene lookup returns CDR1 MNHEY and CDR2 SMNVEV (reference sequence). V lost 5 bases, J lost 5 bases, and 12 bases lay in between. The CDR3 runs to 13 residues. Written as DNA, the CDR3 is TGTGCCAGCAGTCTCCCAGGGTGGACTGAAGCTTTCTTT. Translating it yields CASSLPGWTEAFF.

The rearrangement uses TRBV27 and TRBJ1-6, with 7 bases matching TRBD1. Germline V gives CDR1 MNHEY, CDR2 SMNVEV (reference sequence). The J segment lost 2 bases and the V segment lost 6 bases, leaving 7 bases of the junction unmatched. The CDR3 has 16 amino acids. CDR3 loop: CASSIDRDPYNSPLHF. The DNA for the CDR3 is TGTGCCAGCAGCATAGACAGGGACCCCTATAATTCACCCCTCCACTTT.

The genes are TRBV7-2 and TRBJ2-7; 11 positions match TRBD2. The V gene end was trimmed by 5 bases and the J gene end by 1 base; junction bases not matched to a gene: 10. The germline V gene has CDR1 SGHTA and CDR2 FQGNSA. The CDR3 is 17 residues long. CDR3 sequence (DNA): TGTGCCAGCAGCCCCGAACTAGCGGGAGTTGGTTCCTACGAGCAGTACTTC. Residues: CASSPELAGVGSYEQYF. Filled out from reference TRBV7-2 and TRBJ2-7, the complete variable domain reads GAGVSQSPSNKVTEKGKDVELRCDPISGHTALYWYRQSLGQGLEFLIYFQGNSAPDKSGLPSDRFSAERTGGSVSTLTIQRTQQEDSAVYLCASSPELAGVGSYEQYFGPGTRLTVT.

V usage is TRBV5-1 and J usage is TRBJ2-2; TRBD2 aligns across 7 bases. Germline V gene data show CDR1 as SGHRS and CDR2 as YFSETQ. J gave up 6 bases and V 0 bases, and 5 bases lay outside the gene matches. The CDR3 runs 15 residues. The CDR3 DNA is TGCGCCAGCAGCTTGGCAGAGGGGAGGGCCGGGGAGCTGTTTTTT. This translates into CASSLAEGRAGELFF.

The V and J genes are TRBV4-3 and TRBJ1-1, with D uncertain. The CDR3 loop spans 17 amino acids. Germline CDR1 reads LGHNA; CDR2 reads YSLEER. V lost 0 bases to trimming and J lost 1 base, with 15 bases between them. Here the CDR3 DNA reads TGCGCCAGCAGCCAAGATTACGGCCAACCGGGGAACACTGAAGCTTTCTTT. Translation gives CASSQDYGQPGNTEAFF.

This chain connects TRBV7-2 to TRBJ2-7; D remains unclear. Trimming pared 1 base from V and 5 bases from J, leaving 9 bases between. Germline V gene data show CDR1 as SGHTA and CDR2 as FQGNSA. The CDR3 is 13 residues long. The CDR3 region is CASSLGAGNEQYF. DNA for the CDR3: TGTGCCAGCAGCTTAGGGGCTGGGAACGAGCAGTACTTC.

V and J are TRBV9 and TRBJ2-1, with 9 positions matching TRBD1. Looked up from germline, CDR1 is SGDLS and CDR2 is YYNGEE. This CDR3 is built from 16 residues. V lost 4 bases, J lost 8 bases, and 13 bases stayed unmatched. CDR3 in DNA: TGTGCCAGCAGCTCCTACTCGACAGGGGGTGTCCATGAGCAGTTCTTC. This codes for CASSSYSTGGVHEQFF.

The chain is built from TRBV27 and TRBJ2-7; D is ambiguous. CDR3 size: 12 residues. Germline CDR1 reads MNHEY; CDR2 reads SMNVEV (reference sequence). V gave up 2 bases and J gave up 5 bases, with 7 bases separating them. As DNA, the CDR3 is TGTGCCAGCAGTTTAATGGGCGACGAGCAGTACTTC. Translating it yields CASSLMGDEQYF.

The V call is TRBV5-4, the J call TRBJ2-5, with a tentative D call TRBD2 (5 bases). The CDR3 is made up of 13 amino acids. Deletions cut 0 bases from V and 4 bases from J, with 7 bases between. CDR1 SGHNT and CDR2 YYREEE come from the germline V gene (reference sequence). The CDR3 DNA is TGTGCCAGCAGCTTGGTAGCGAGAGAGACCCAGTACTTC. The encoded protein is CASSLVARETQYF.

This chain links TRBV29-1 with TRBJ2-7; 8 positions agree with TRBD2. The CDR3 length is 14 residues. Losses at the gene ends were 5 bases for V and 5 bases for J; bases not matched to a gene: 11. The germline CDR1 and CDR2 sequences are SQVTM and ANQGSEA. CDR3 loop: CSVTGLAGLHEQYF. CDR3 in DNA: TGCAGCGTTACTGGCCTAGCGGGCCTCCACGAGCAGTACTTC.

The chain links TRBV4-1 to TRBJ1-5; D uncertain. The germline CDR1 and CDR2 sequences are MGHRA and YSYEKL. The CDR3 has 14 residues. Trimming left V 3 bases short and J 4 bases short, with 10 bases between. The CDR3 loop is CASSHSVVNQPQHF. CDR3 coding DNA: TGCGCCAGCAGCCACTCCGTCGTTAATCAGCCCCAGCATTTT.

This chain links TRBV28 with TRBJ1-4; a possible D gene is TRBD1 (6 bases). The germline V gene encodes CDR1 MDHEN and CDR2 SYDVKM. Trimming pared 3 bases from V and 4 bases from J, leaving 9 bases between. The CDR3 runs 14 residues. CDR3 region: CASSFRGNNEKLFF. As DNA, the CDR3 is TGTGCCAGCAGTTTTAGGGGGAATAATGAAAAACTGTTTTTT.

The chain couples TRBV27 to TRBJ1-2; D possibly corresponds to TRBD1 (5 bases). V gave up 3 bases and J gave up 7 bases, with 12 bases separating them. Per germline, CDR1 MNHEY and CDR2 SMNVEV (reference sequence). The CDR3 sequence is 13 residues long. The CDR3 protein is CASSFSRGGGYTF. For the CDR3, the DNA is TGTGCCAGCAGTTTTTCCCGGGGCGGTGGCTACACCTTC.

The rearrangement uses TRBV4-3 and TRBJ2-3; a possible D gene is TRBD1 (6 bases). V was pared by 2 bases and J by 0 bases, with 12 bases between. This CDR3 has 16 residues. Germline V gene lookup returns CDR1 LGHNA and CDR2 YSLEER. CDR3: CASSQMGASSTDTQYF. CDR3 nucleotides: TGCGCCAGCAGCCAAATGGGGGCTTCAAGCACAGATACGCAGTATTTT.

V is TRBV12-5 and J is TRBJ2-5; 9 bases match TRBD1. The CDR3 runs to 15 residues. J gave up 4 bases and V 0 bases, and 3 bases lay outside the gene matches. Germline V lookup: CDR1 LGHNT, CDR2 FRNRAP. CDR3 nucleotides: TGTGCTAGTGGTTTGGTGAAGACAGGGGGAGAGACCCAGTACTTC. It encodes CASGLVKTGGETQYF.

The chain links TRBV4-1 to TRBJ2-7, with 10 positions matching TRBD2. Germline-derived CDR1 and CDR2 are MGHRA and YSYEKL. J lost 6 bases, V lost 0 bases, and 8 bases had no gene match. The CDR3 is 16 amino acids. CDR3 sequence reads: CASSQEPAGGSTEQYF. As DNA, the CDR3 is TGCGCCAGCAGCCAAGAACCAGCGGGGGGGTCCACCGAGCAGTACTTC.

V and J are TRBV4-2 and TRBJ2-4; D ambiguous. Germline CDR1 and CDR2: LGHNA and YNFKEQ. Trimming took off 2 bases at V and 8 bases at J, with 7 bases between the two ends. The CDR3 is made up of 12 amino acids. The CDR3 here is CASSQLSHIQYF. The CDR3 DNA reads as TGTGCCAGCAGCCAACTGAGCCACATTCAGTACTTC.

The chain is built from TRBV28 and TRBJ2-7; 9 nucleotides line up with TRBD1. Germline V lookup: CDR1 MDHEN, CDR2 SYDVKM. Trimming removed 2 bases from V and 1 base from J; junction bases left unmatched: 6. The CDR3 spans 16 residues. As DNA, the CDR3 is TGTGCCAGCAGTTTACCCCCCGGGACAGGGTCCTACGAGCAGTACTTC. It encodes CASSLPPGTGSYEQYF.

The CDR3, as DNA: TGTGCCAGCAGTTTATCGGGGTGGGCGGAAGCTTTCTTT. Translated, it gives CASSLSGWAEAFF. J is TRBJ1-1 and V is TRBV27; D unclear. The V gene lost 0 bases and the J gene lost 8 bases, with 10 bases spanning the gap. The CDR3 spans 13 residues. Per the germline V gene, CDR1 is MNHEY and CDR2 is SMNVEV (reference sequence).

The chain is built from TRBV29-1 and TRBJ2-7, with 10 bases identical to TRBD1. The V gene end was trimmed by 5 bases and the J gene end by 2 bases; junction bases not matched to a gene: 9. The CDR3 covers 15 residues. Germline loops: CDR1 SQVTM, CDR2 ANQGSEA. The chain's CDR3 is CSVIPRGQGTYEQYF. The CDR3 DNA sequence: TGCAGCGTTATCCCCCGGGGACAGGGGACCTACGAGCAGTACTTC.

The rearrangement links TRBV9 to TRBJ2-7; 10 bases are a match to TRBD2. J lost 2 bases, V lost 4 bases, and 6 bases had no gene match. CDR3 length: 15 amino acids. Germline V gives CDR1 SGDLS, CDR2 YYNGEE. CDR3 coding DNA: TGTGCCAGCAGCATGGGACTAGCGAACCCCTACGAGCAGTACTTC. This encodes CASSMGLANPYEQYF.

The rearrangement uses TRBV6-4 and TRBJ2-7; 10 bases agree with TRBD1. The CDR3 runs 18 residues. V was pared by 2 bases and J by 2 bases, with 12 bases of the junction left unmatched. Germline V CDR1 and CDR2: MRHNA, SNTAGT. The CDR3 DNA reads TGTGCCAGCAGTGACGGGGGAATCCCGGGACAGGGGACCTACGAGCAGTACTTC. Amino acid sequence: CASSDGGIPGQGTYEQYF.

V usage is TRBV9 and J usage is TRBJ2-5, with 13 bases lining up with TRBD2. Gene TRBJ2-7 matches the end of the DNA better, so the J call may be wrong. Germline V gene lookup returns CDR1 SGDLS and CDR2 YYNGEE. This CDR3 has 16 residues. Here the CDR3 DNA reads TGTGCCAGCAGCCTAGGGACTAGCGGGGAGTGGGACGAGCAGTACTTC. This translates into CASSLGTSGEWDEQYF.